This TCR beta chain was captured in a study of blood T cell repertoires in COVID-19. Study-wide context: The origin of the acute and convalescent COVID-19 samples was the United States, Italy and Spain.

CDR3 size: 18 residues. V was clipped by 3 bases and J by 2 bases, with 23 bases between them. The germline CDR1 and CDR2 sequences are SEHNR and FQNEAQ (reference sequence). This clone was picked up one time. Adults between about 18 and 95 years of age took part from under 30 US areas. It was within 2 weeks before study entry that exposed participants met a COVID-19 case. Original handling: From reference gene primer amplification, estimates of nucleated cell counts were derived. The assay was immunoSEQ multiplex PCR, and TCRdb's table has in-frame clones only and misses some. V, J and clone size are taken as reported in that table, and D and trimming were inferred from the DNA itself. The sample gives hundreds of thousands of clones, about four fifths of which show up once; 5% is in the top ten.

The sample taken for sequencing was PBMCs or T cells enriched from blood (not recorded which). The chain is built from TRBV7-9 and TRBJ2-7, with D perhaps matching TRBD1 (6 bases). The sequence derives from a man aged 40-50 years who had been exposed to COVID-19. The DNA for the CDR3 is TGTGCCAGCAGCTTTAGGGCCTCCGGGACACTGATTACCTACGAGCAGTACTTC. Its translation: CASSFRASGTLITYEQYF. The full variable domain, in which reference TRBV7-9 and TRBJ2-7 provide the parts outside the CDR3, is DTGVSQNPRHKITKRGQNVTFRCDPISEHNRLYWYRQTLGQGPEFLTYFQNEAQLEKSRLLSDRFSAERPKGSFSTLEIQRTEQGDSAMYLCASSFRASGTLITYEQYFGPGTRLTVT.